The clone carrying this TCR beta chain appeared a few times. Its specificity is unknown. The sample is drawn from a study of regulatory T cells in long-lasting Graves disease. HTBI primers from iRepertoire and Arm-PCR of CDR3 regions yielded the TCR beta libraries. In the authors' workflow: Identified segments across samples numbered roughly 60 TRBV and about 13 TRBJ. TCRdb itself ran the multiplex PCR reads through MiXCR, one entry per CDR3 protein. The V and J calls come from TCRdb's annotation, not from the publication. The sample holds approximately 470,000 distinct CDR3 sequences, 15% to 20% seen once. Study-wide points: There were preferences for TRBV28, TRBJ1-2 and TRBJ2-5 in persistent disease.

The sample's time point: newly diagnosed GD, antithyroid drugs for less than 3 months. Extracted PBMC RNA gave rise to the TCR library. In each case, Graves' disease was diagnosed per American Thyroid Association guidelines. As collected, the peripheral blood samples measured around 9 milliliters each and went into EDTA tubes. The length of the CDR3 is 13 residues. The V gene's germline CDR1 is SQVTM and CDR2 ANQGSEA. Germline trimming cut 4 bases from V and 2 bases from J; bases unmatched to any gene: 1. These records were also assigned to another study, of T cells in Graves' hyperthyroidism and ophthalmopathy.

The rearrangement uses TRBV29-1 and TRBJ2-2; 7 bases fit TRBD1. Sequencing used peripheral blood mononuclear cells (PBMCs), obtained at new diagnosis, from a patient treated with antithyroid drugs. This receptor was taken from a man in his forties with Graves disease. The CDR3 loop is CSVGQGNTGELFF. The CDR3 bases are TGCAGCGTTGGACAGGGAAACACCGGGGAGCTGTTTTTT.